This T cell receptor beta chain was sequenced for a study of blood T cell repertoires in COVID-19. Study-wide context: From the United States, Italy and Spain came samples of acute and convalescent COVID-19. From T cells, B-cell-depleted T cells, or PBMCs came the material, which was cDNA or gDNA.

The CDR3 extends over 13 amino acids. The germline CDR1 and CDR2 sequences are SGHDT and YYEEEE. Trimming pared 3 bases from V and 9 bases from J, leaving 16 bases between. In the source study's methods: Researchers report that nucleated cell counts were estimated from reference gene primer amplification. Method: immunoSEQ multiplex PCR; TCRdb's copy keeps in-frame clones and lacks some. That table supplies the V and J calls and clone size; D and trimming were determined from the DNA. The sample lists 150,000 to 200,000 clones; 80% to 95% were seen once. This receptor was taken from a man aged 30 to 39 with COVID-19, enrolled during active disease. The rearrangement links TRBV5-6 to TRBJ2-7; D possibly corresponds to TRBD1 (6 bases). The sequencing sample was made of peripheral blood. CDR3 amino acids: CASSSTTGLGQYF. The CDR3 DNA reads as TGTGCCAGCAGCTCAACTACAGGGTTGGGGCAGTACTTC.